The 7 T cell receptor beta chains in this list originate from one sample, sequenced in a study of cytotoxic CD8 clonotypes in ibrutinib-treated CLL. The data were produced by immunoSEQ multiplex PCR, yet TCRdb's version contains in-frame clones alone and is incomplete. This sample has tens of thousands of clones, with about three quarters found just once. Material: PBMCs, obtained at disease progression, from a patient treated with ibrutinib. These receptors were taken from a human donor with chronic lymphocytic leukemia.

V is TRBV7-9 and J is TRBJ1-5; D remains unclear. The CDR3 consists of 12 residues. Trimming left V 1 base short and J 7 bases short, with 5 bases between. Germline lookup yields CDR1 SEHNR and CDR2 FQNEAQ (reference sequence). The CDR3: CASSLGSQPQHF. CDR3 bases: TGTGCCAGCAGCTTAGGTTCCCAGCCCCAGCATTTT.

V usage is TRBV11-1 and J usage is TRBJ2-3, with TRBD2 as a possible D gene (6 bases). V shed 5 bases and J shed 1 base, with 16 bases lying between them. The CDR3 is made up of 16 amino acids. Germline V gene lookup returns CDR1 SGHAT and CDR2 FQDESV (reference sequence). CDR3 sequence (DNA): TGTGCCAGCAGCCAAGCCGGCGGGAAACGCACAGATACGCAGTATTTT. The encoded protein is CASSQAGGKRTDTQYF.

Worth noting for this clone: An end of the junction differs from the germline gene, which may be a read error. CDR3 protein: CTSSLAGLSGNTIYF. The DNA for the CDR3 is TGTACCAGCAGCTTGGCGGGGCTCTCTGGAAACACCATATATTTT. This rearrangement joins TRBV5-5 to TRBJ1-3; TRBD1 might be the D (5 bases). Germline CDR1 SGHKS, CDR2 YYEKEE (reference sequence). The CDR3 runs to 15 residues.

This rearrangement joins TRBV5-4 to TRBJ2-3; D is ambiguous. V was trimmed by 0 bases and J by 1 base, leaving 6 bases between them. Per germline, CDR1 SGHNT and CDR2 YYREEE (reference sequence). This CDR3 is built from 14 residues. The CDR3 nucleotides are TGTGCCAGCAGCTTGGTTTCTGGCACAGATACGCAGTATTTT. Translation: CASSLVSGTDTQYF.

This chain connects TRBV29-1 to TRBJ2-3, with TRBD1 identical over 9 bases. V dropped 6 bases and J dropped 8; count of bases not matched to a gene: 12. The germline V gene encodes CDR1 SQVTM and CDR2 ANQGSEA. The CDR3 runs to 14 residues. Written as DNA, the CDR3 is TGCAGCGTACCGGGACAGGGTGGATTCCTTACGCAGTATTTT. It specifies CSVPGQGGFLTQYF.

The chain links TRBV6-5 to TRBJ2-7, with 8 positions matching TRBD1. The trim removed 3 bases at V and 5 bases at J, leaving 9 bases unmatched. The CDR3 length is 15 residues. Germline values: CDR1 MNHEY, CDR2 SVGAGI. The CDR3 protein is CASSYNRQGSHEQYF. The CDR3 nucleotides read TGTGCCAGCAGTTATAACAGACAGGGGTCCCACGAGCAGTACTTC.

This clone has only one observation. This chain links TRBV6-5 with TRBJ2-2; 7 nucleotides line up with TRBD2. Trimming removed 4 bases from V and 6 bases from J; junction bases left unmatched: 8. CDR3 length: 15 residues. Germline V CDR1 and CDR2: MNHEY, SVGAGI. The CDR3 is CASSSSTSVPGELFF. In nucleotides, the CDR3 is TGTGCCAGCAGTTCCTCCACTAGCGTCCCCGGGGAGCTGTTTTTT.